What follows are 13 T cell receptor beta chains derived from one specimen sequenced in a study of cytomegalovirus exposure and HLA in healthy donors. Using immunoSEQ multiplex PCR, the repertoire was profiled, and TCRdb retains in-frame clones only, with some absent. The data contain about 280,000 clones, approximately 88% of them singletons. The sample was PBMCs. Receptor source: a woman aged 18-35 years in good health and CMV-seronegative.

The chain is built from TRBV27 and TRBJ1-5; 7 nucleotides line up with TRBD1. In germline, CDR1 is MNHEY, CDR2 SMNVEV (reference sequence). The CDR3 loop spans 15 amino acids. The J segment lost 7 bases and the V segment lost 6 bases, leaving 12 bases of the junction unmatched. The CDR3 reads CASSLASTGTQPQHF. CDR3 nucleotide sequence: TGTGCCAGCAGCCTAGCCTCGACAGGGACCCAGCCCCAGCATTTT.

The V and J genes are TRBV28 and TRBJ2-5; maybe TRBD1 (6 bases). This CDR3 spans 15 amino acids. Germline V CDR1 and CDR2: MDHEN, SYDVKM. V dropped 3 bases and J dropped 2 bases, with 13 bases sitting between them. CDR3 loop: CASSFSQGVQETQYF. Here the CDR3 DNA reads TGTGCCAGCAGTTTTTCACAGGGCGTACAAGAGACCCAGTACTTC.

The rearrangement joins TRBV6-1 to TRBJ1-4; 8 bases match TRBD1. The CDR3 length is 12 residues. V trimming: 8 bases; J trimming: 7 bases; junction bases outside the gene matches: 3. The germline gives CDR1 MNHNS, CDR2 SASEGT. CDR3 amino acids: CASDRGGEKLFF. The CDR3 DNA reads as TGTGCCAGCGACAGGGGCGGTGAAAAACTGTTTTTT.

This chain joins TRBV9 and TRBJ1-5, with D possibly TRBD1 on 5 matching bases. The CDR3 has 18 residues. The V gene's germline CDR1 is SGDLS and CDR2 YYNGEE. Trimming left V 2 bases short and J 2 bases short, with 20 bases between. This CDR3 reads CASSVSPHQGGGNQPQHF. The DNA of the CDR3 is TGTGCCAGCAGCGTTTCTCCCCATCAGGGAGGCGGCAATCAGCCCCAGCATTTT.

V gene TRBV19 combines with J gene TRBJ1-5, with 7 bases lining up with TRBD1. J was trimmed by 5 bases and V by 7 bases; bases with no gene match: 11. The CDR3 contains 15 residues. Germline CDR1 reads LNHDA; CDR2 reads SQIVND (reference sequence). The CDR3: CASNAPGQFYQPQHF. CDR3 DNA: TGTGCCAGTAATGCCCCGGGACAGTTCTATCAGCCCCAGCATTTT.

The rearrangement joins TRBV9 to TRBJ1-6; 12 bases are shared with TRBD1. With 3 bases clipped from V and 14 bases from J, the junction kept 24 bases outside the gene matches. Germline V gene sequence: CDR1 SGDLS, CDR2 YYNGEE. CDR3 size: 20 residues. The CDR3, as DNA: TGTGCCAGCAGCGCCCAAGCGGGACAGGGGGCGAGAGGGGGCTTGGGGTCCCTCCACTTT. The encoded protein is CASSAQAGQGARGGLGSLHF.

The chain has TRBV5-1 and TRBJ2-2, with D possibly matching TRBD2 (6 bases). Trimming stripped 0 bases from V and 7 bases from J, with 22 bases between. The CDR3 has 18 residues. Germline CDR1 is SGHRS and CDR2 is YFSETQ. The CDR3 reads CASSLAEGLAGLVGELFF. CDR3 coding DNA: TGCGCCAGCAGCTTGGCCGAGGGACTTGCTGGACTGGTCGGGGAGCTGTTTTTT.

The chain employs TRBV15 and TRBJ2-1, with 11 bases that match TRBD2. Germline V lookup: CDR1 LNHNV, CDR2 YYDKDF (reference sequence). V shed 6 bases and J 4 bases; nucleotides not matched to a gene: 11. The CDR3 has 17 residues. CDR3 DNA: TGTGCCACCAGTAAACCGGGACTAGCGGAGATGTACAATGAGCAGTTCTTC. It specifies CATSKPGLAEMYNEQFF.

This CDR3 reads CASSVGLPRRDEQFF. In nucleotides, the CDR3 is TGTGCCAGCAGCGTAGGACTCCCCAGGAGGGATGAGCAGTTCTTC. The chain recombines TRBV27 with TRBJ2-1, with a weak D call TRBD2 (6 bases). V was cut by 6 bases and J by 8 bases, with 20 bases left in between. This CDR3 is built from 15 residues. CDR1 and CDR2 from the germline V gene are MNHEY and SMNVEV (reference sequence).

The J gene is TRBJ1-2, the V gene TRBV2; maybe TRBD1 (5 bases). V was clipped by 8 bases and J by 2 bases, with 12 bases between them. The CDR3 extends over 13 amino acids. Per the germline V gene, CDR1 is SNHLY and CDR2 is FYNNEI. CDR3 sequence: CASCYYRNYGYTF. Written as DNA, the CDR3 is TGTGCCAGCTGTTATTACAGGAACTATGGCTACACCTTC.

This chain joins TRBV29-1 and TRBJ1-3, with a tentative D call TRBD1 (6 bases). This CDR3 contains 13 residues. Trimming took off 7 bases at V and 2 bases at J, with 12 bases between the two ends. Germline CDR1 reads SQVTM; CDR2 reads ANQGSEA. CDR3 protein: CSGGQSAGNTIYF. CDR3 DNA: TGCAGCGGCGGACAGTCTGCTGGAAACACCATATATTTT.

The chain couples TRBV5-6 to TRBJ2-5; 14 bases match TRBD2. The CDR3 contains 15 residues. Germline CDR1 and CDR2: SGHDT and YYEEEE. J was trimmed by 4 bases and V by 3 bases; bases with no gene match: 2. The CDR3 loop reads CASSWGTSGRETQYF. The DNA for the CDR3 is TGTGCCAGCAGCTGGGGGACTAGCGGGAGAGAGACCCAGTACTTC.

The CDR3 nucleotides are TGTGCCAGCAGTGAAGGCGGACAGGGGATTCTTCATGAAAAACTGTTTTTT. This sequence encodes CASSEGGQGILHEKLFF. V gene TRBV6-1 combines with J gene TRBJ1-4; 9 positions agree with TRBD1. The CDR3 runs 17 residues. Germline values: CDR1 MNHNS, CDR2 SASEGT. V lost 1 base to trimming and J lost 6 bases; unmatched junction nucleotides: 9.